These T cell receptor beta chains were read from a single sample in a study of cytomegalovirus exposure and HLA in healthy donors. The assay was immunoSEQ multiplex PCR, and TCRdb's table has in-frame clones only and misses some. This table holds about 180,000 clones, about 69% found once. Sequencing was done on a sample of PBMCs. All receptors derive from a male donor in good health and CMV-seronegative. The CDR3 runs from the conserved cysteine through the conserved F or W. The D gene is left open where the match is weak. Some rows have no size entry. The others give once, few or many, or a class for an expanded clone.

clone_size d_call j_call v_call cdr3_aa cdr3_nt
NA TRBD1 TRBJ1-5 TRBV6-5 CASSYGPGGQPQHF TGTGCCAGCAGTTACGGGCCAGGGGGTCAGCCTCAGCATTTT
NA TRBD2 TRBJ2-7 TRBV6-1 CASSGVAGLQSKQYF TGTGCCAGCAGTGGGGTAGCGGGTCTTCAGTCGAAACAGTACTTC
NA NA TRBJ1-3 TRBV2 CASSERSRVSGNTIYF TGTGCCAGCAGTGAAAGGAGCCGGGTTTCTGGAAACACCATATATTTT
NA NA TRBJ1-1 TRBV4-1 CASSHTIMSTEAFF TGCGCCAGCAGCCACACGATCATGAGCACTGAAGCTTTCTTT
NA TRBD1 TRBJ1-1 TRBV7-3 CASSSAGGNTEAFF TGTGCCAGCAGCTCCGCAGGGGGAAACACTGAAGCTTTCTTT
NA NA TRBJ2-1 TRBV4-1 CASSQGLLRTGNEQFF TGCGCCAGCAGCCAAGGACTCTTACGAACAGGGAATGAGCAGTTCTTC
NA TRBD2 TRBJ2-6 TRBV7-9 CASSLPGGPAGANVLTF TGTGCCAGCAGCTTACCGGGAGGGCCCGCTGGGGCCAACGTCCTGACTTTC
NA TRBD2 TRBJ2-1 TRBV6-6 CASTPGTSANNEQFF TGTGCCAGCACCCCCGGGACTAGCGCGAACAATGAGCAGTTCTTC
few NA TRBJ2-2 TRBV2 CASIEGESTGELFF TGTGCCAGCATAGAGGGGGAGAGCACCGGGGAGCTGTTTTTT
NA TRBD2 TRBJ2-1 TRBV28 CASSQHSGRRYNEQFF TGTGCCAGCAGCCAACATAGCGGGAGGCGGTACAATGAGCAGTTCTTC
NA NA TRBJ2-5 TRBV10-1 CASSALPGETQYF TGCGCCAGCAGTGCTCTCCCCGGGGAGACCCAGTACTTC
NA NA TRBJ1-5 TRBV2 CASSEEGGGNQPQHF TGTGCCAGCAGTGAAGAGGGGGGGGGCAATCAGCCCCAGCATTTT
NA TRBD2 TRBJ2-1 TRBV6-5 CAASGMNYNEQFF TGTGCCGCTAGCGGGATGAACTACAATGAGCAGTTCTTC
NA NA TRBJ1-5 TRBV6-6 CASIPRGREDQPQHF TGTGCCAGCATTCCCCGGGGGAGGGAAGATCAGCCCCAGCATTTT
NA NA TRBJ2-7 TRBV15 CATSRDRGGSYEQYF TGTGCCACCAGCAGAGATCGAGGGGGCTCCTACGAGCAGTACTTC
NA NA TRBJ2-2 TRBV9 CASSVVVETGELFF TGTGCCAGCAGCGTAGTGGTTGAGACCGGGGAGCTGTTTTTT
few TRBD2 TRBJ2-1 TRBV7-9 CASSPGTSIHEQFF TGTGCCAGCAGCCCGGGGACTAGCATCCATGAGCAGTTCTTC
once TRBD1 TRBJ2-7 TRBV5-1 CASAYRTGFVEEQYF TGCGCCAGCGCTTATAGGACAGGTTTTGTTGAAGAGCAGTACTTC
once NA TRBJ1-2 TRBV5-1 CASSLVFQEGYTF TGCGCCAGCAGCTTGGTCTTCCAAGAGGGCTACACCTTC
NA NA TRBJ1-6 TRBV6-6 CASTGGVYNSPLHF TGTGCCAGCACGGGGGGGGTTTATAATTCACCCCTCCACTTT
NA TRBD1 TRBJ2-7 TRBV10-3 CAISSGTGIYEQYF TGTGCCATCAGTAGTGGGACAGGGATCTACGAGCAGTACTTC
NA TRBD1 TRBJ1-1 TRBV7-2 CASSWDREYTEAFF TGTGCCAGCAGCTGGGACAGGGAGTACACTGAAGCTTTCTTT
NA NA TRBJ1-6 TRBV9 CASSERQLSSYNSPLHF TGTGCCAGCAGCGAGAGACAGTTAAGCTCCTATAATTCACCCCTCCACTTT
NA TRBD2 TRBJ2-1 TRBV18 CASSPGLAGVTEQFF TGTGCCAGCTCACCGGGACTAGCGGGAGTCACTGAGCAGTTCTTC
NA TRBD2 TRBJ2-7 TRBV6-1 CASSFGRSGYEQYF TGTGCCAGCAGTTTCGGGAGGTCCGGCTACGAGCAGTACTTC
NA TRBD2 TRBJ2-1 TRBV28 CASSFWSGGGEQFF TGTGCCAGCAGTTTTTGGAGCGGGGGGGGTGAGCAGTTCTTC
few NA TRBJ1-5 TRBV30 CAWSWQGDQPQHF TGTGCCTGGAGTTGGCAGGGCGATCAGCCCCAGCATTTT
NA NA TRBJ2-7 TRBV30 CAWSLETYEQYF TGTGCCTGGAGTTTAGAAACCTACGAGCAGTACTTC
NA TRBD1 TRBJ2-7 TRBV5-4 CASSQDRGRNDEQYF TGTGCCAGCAGCCAGGACAGGGGGCGGAATGACGAGCAGTACTTC
NA TRBD1 TRBJ1-6 TRBV28 CASSRGTVNSPLHF TGTGCCAGCAGCCGAGGGACAGTTAATTCACCCCTCCACTTT
NA NA TRBJ2-7 TRBV6-5 CASSYRAAGTYEQYF TGTGCCAGCAGTTACAGGGCAGCGGGCACCTACGAGCAGTACTTC
NA NA TRBJ1-5 TRBV30 CASSTRVGNQPQHF TGTGCCTCCTCGACTCGGGTAGGCAATCAGCCCCAGCATTTT
NA TRBD1 TRBJ1-1 TRBV4-2 CASSQDIQGVTEAFF TGTGCCAGCAGCCAAGATATCCAGGGGGTCACTGAAGCTTTCTTT
NA TRBD2 TRBJ2-1 TRBV27 CASSFGSGTYNEQFF TGTGCCAGCAGCTTCGGTAGCGGGACCTACAATGAGCAGTTCTTC
NA NA TRBJ1-5 TRBV30 CAWSQAFSQPQHF TGTGCCTGGAGTCAGGCGTTCAGTCAGCCCCAGCATTTT
NA TRBD1 TRBJ1-5 TRBV7-2 CASSLDRNQPQHF TGTGCCAGCAGCTTGGACAGGAATCAGCCCCAGCATTTT
NA TRBD1 TRBJ2-3 TRBV30 CAWARTGGTDTQYF TGTGCCTGGGCCCGGACAGGGGGTACAGATACGCAGTATTTT
once NA TRBJ1-2 TRBV6-5 CASSLMGVYGYTF TGTGCCAGCAGTTTAATGGGAGTTTATGGCTACACCTTC
few TRBD1 TRBJ1-2 TRBV4-1 CASSLTGTDYGYTF TGCGCCAGCAGTCTAACCGGGACAGACTATGGCTACACCTTC
NA NA TRBJ1-5 TRBV6-5 CASRRVSNQPQHF TGTGCCAGCCGTCGGGTCAGCAATCAGCCCCAGCATTTT
NA NA TRBJ2-7 TRBV18 CASSPNRQTTYEQYF TGTGCCAGCTCACCAAATAGACAGACAACCTACGAGCAGTACTTC
NA TRBD1 TRBJ1-2 TRBV27 CASSFSGQGYGYTF TGTGCCAGCAGTTTTTCCGGACAGGGCTATGGCTACACCTTC
few NA TRBJ2-1 TRBV28 CASSLDSSSYNEQFF TGTGCCAGCAGCCTTGACTCGAGCTCCTACAATGAGCAGTTCTTC
NA TRBD2 TRBJ2-3 TRBV2 CASRLSRAPAGITDTQYF TGTGCCAGCCGACTTTCCCGTGCCCCAGCGGGGATCACAGATACGCAGTATTTT
NA NA TRBJ1-2 TRBV6-1 CASRAARGYYGYTF TGTGCCAGCAGGGCAGCCAGGGGATATTATGGCTACACCTTC
NA NA TRBJ1-5 TRBV28 CASSGGNQPQHF TGTGCCAGCAGCGGGGGGAATCAGCCCCAGCATTTT
NA NA TRBJ1-1 TRBV7-6 CASSSRGGTEAFF TGTGCCAGCAGCTCCAGGGGAGGGACTGAAGCTTTCTTT
NA NA TRBJ2-6 TRBV6-1 CASSPLSGANVLTF TGTGCCAGCAGTCCCCTTAGCGGGGCCAACGTCCTGACTTTC
NA TRBD1 TRBJ1-5 TRBV6-6 CASSYSGQGENQPQHF TGTGCCAGCAGTTACTCAGGGCAGGGGGAGAATCAGCCCCAGCATTTT
NA NA TRBJ2-2 TRBV12-2 CASRLGPAGLNTGELFF TGTGCAAGTCGCTTGGGGCCAGCGGGTTTAAACACCGGGGAGCTGTTTTTT
NA TRBD2 TRBJ2-1 TRBV5-1 CASREGTSGKVEQFF TGCGCCAGCAGAGAGGGGACTAGCGGGAAGGTTGAGCAGTTCTTC